This TCR beta chain came from a study of monozygotic twins with inflammatory bowel disease. This CDR3 comprises 14 residues. Per the germline V gene, CDR1 is SGHTA and CDR2 is FQGNSA. Concerning this clonotype: The antigen remains undetermined.

TCRdb re-called the 5' RACE reads and gives one entry per CDR3 protein, without DNA. The sample includes 93,000 or so distinct CDR3 sequences. Study-level results: Immunosuppressive treatments were not uniform, and this may have added variability to patient repertoires. IBD-affected twins scored below their healthy co-twins in TCRbeta diversity (inverse Simpson).

The V and J genes are TRBV7-2 and TRBJ2-3; the D call from TCRdb, TRBD1, cannot be confirmed without DNA. The sequence derives from a human donor with ulcerative colitis or Crohn's disease, or a healthy co-twin of an affected twin (not recorded which). Input material: blood. CDR3 in amino acids: CPSSFADPGGTQYF.